This T cell receptor (beta chain) appears in the sequencing data of a study of blood T cell repertoires in COVID-19. For the study at large: Samples of COVID-19 (acute and convalescent) were obtained from the United States, Italy and Spain. Sources were T cells, B-cell-depleted T cells, or PBMCs; the material itself was cDNA or gDNA.

Cohorts were assigned according to the clinical history that participants reported. How the authors handled the data: The authors estimated nucleated cell counts from reference gene primer amplification. Sequencing used immunoSEQ multiplex PCR; TCRdb keeps in-frame clones, though not all of them. The V and J calls and the clone size are those of that table, but D and trimming were determined from the DNA. The sample lists about 210,000 clones; 70% to 90% were seen once. This clone was counted between two and nine times. CDR1 and CDR2 (germline): SNHLY, FYNNEI. Trimming cost V 0 bases and J 3 bases, with 12 bases left between them. The CDR3 covers 15 residues.

The receptor comes from a man aged 40-50 years who had recovered from COVID-19. The rearrangement uses TRBV2 and TRBJ2-7; possible D gene TRBD1, 6 bases. The sample comprised PBMCs or T cells enriched from blood (not recorded which). CDR3 in DNA: TGTGCCAGCAGTGAAGCACAGGGTGGGATCTACGAGCAGTACTTC. As protein: CASSEAQGGIYEQYF.